The 5 T cell receptor beta chains below come from one sample, sequenced in a study of regulatory T cells in long-lasting Graves disease. The time point: newly diagnosed GD, antithyroid drugs for less than 3 months. Extracted RNA from PBMCs served as the source of the TCR library. Both iRepertoire HTBI primers and Arm-PCR of CDR3 regions were used to build the TCR beta libraries. Via MiXCR, TCRdb re-called the multiplex PCR reads, giving one row per CDR3 protein. The sample lists 350,000 to 500,000 distinct CDR3 sequences, around 15% occurring once. These sequences were also reported in another study, on T cells in Graves' hyperthyroidism and ophthalmopathy.

The sequencing here drew on peripheral blood mononuclear cells (PBMCs), taken at new diagnosis, from a patient treated with antithyroid drugs. The receptors originated from a woman aged 50 to 60 with Graves disease.

Concerning this clonotype: Sequence at one end of the junction differs from germline and may be a read error. The chain employs TRBV3-1 and TRBJ2-3; TRBD2 matches at 9 bases. CDR3 size: 17 residues. Germline CDR1 LGHDT, CDR2 YNNKEL (reference sequence). This CDR3 is CASSHGTSGTSTDTRYF. CDR3 sequence (DNA): TGTGCCAGCAGCCATGGGACCAGCGGGACTAGCACAGATACGCGGTATTTT.

This clonotype was seen at least ten times. This rearrangement joins TRBV6-1 to TRBJ2-3; D could derive from TRBD1 or TRBD2 (5 bases each). The CDR3 is 12 amino acids. CDR1 is MNHNS, CDR2 SASEGT, per germline. The V end lost 6 bases, the J end lost 4 bases, and 8 bases lay between the germline ends. The CDR3 bases are TGTGCCAGCAGAAGGGACGCAGATACGCAGTATTTT. This gives the protein CASRRDADTQYF.

V is TRBV28 and J is TRBJ2-1; possibly TRBD1 for D (9 bases). The germline V gene has CDR1 MDHEN and CDR2 SYDVKM. The CDR3 covers 23 residues. The V gene lost 7 bases and the J gene lost 0 bases, with 37 bases spanning the gap. The CDR3 spells CASNPTPLGTGLRSGSSYNEQFF. CDR3 nucleotides: TGTGCCAGCAACCCTACCCCCCTCGGGACAGGGCTTAGGAGCGGGAGCTCCTACAATGAGCAGTTCTTC.

This clonotype occurred many times. The V and J genes are TRBV11-2 and TRBJ2-2; TRBD2 matches at 8 bases. The CDR3 covers 16 residues. V was clipped by 1 base and J by 0 bases; unmatched bases: 1. The germline CDR1 and CDR2 sequences are SGHAT and FQNNGV. The chain's CDR3 is CASSLALAANTGELFF. CDR3 nucleotides: TGTGCCAGCAGCTTAGCACTAGCGGCGAACACCGGGGAGCTGTTTTTT.

In its sample, this clonotype was seen a few times. The chain is built from TRBV10-3 and TRBJ2-1; perhaps TRBD2 as D (6 bases). Trimming removed 0 bases from V and 0 bases from J, with 9 bases in between. Germline loops: CDR1 ENHRY, CDR2 SYGVKD. The CDR3 runs 16 residues. CDR3 coding DNA: TGTGCCATCAGTGAGTCCGCGGGGAGCTCCTACAATGAGCAGTTCTTC. Protein product: CAISESAGSSYNEQFF.